Below are 26 T cell receptor beta chains sequenced from a single sample in a study of blood T cell repertoires in COVID-19 (TCRdb year 2020). Libraries were built with the immunoSEQ multiplex PCR assay. The source is immuneACCESS, and TCRdb retained only in-frame sequences with V and J called. Part of the clones is not carried over; for the studies checked, unresolved V genes explain less than half of this, and the remainder is unexplained. The sample contains some 88,000 clones, 85% of them found a single time. The ten largest clones take up about 3.8% of the sample. The sample taken for sequencing was peripheral blood. The receptors come from a man between 60 and 70 years old with acute or convalescent COVID-19.

This clone was counted at least ten times. This chain connects TRBV30 to TRBJ1-1, with a tentative D call TRBD1 (5 bases). This CDR3 is 13 amino acids long. The germline gives CDR1 GTSNPN, CDR2 SVGIG (reference sequence). V lost 5 bases to trimming and J lost 1 base, with 11 bases between them. In DNA form, the CDR3 reads TGTGCCTGGGCGCGGGGGTCGAACACTGAAGCTTTCTTT. Amino acids: CAWARGSNTEAFF. The variable domain in full, completed from reference TRBV30 and TRBJ1-1, reads SQTIHQWPATLVQPVGSPLSLECTVEGTSNPNLYWYRQAAGRGLQLLFYSVGIGQISSEVPQNLSASRPQDRQFILSSKKLLLSDSGFYLCAWARGSNTEAFFGQGTRLTVV.

This chain uses TRBV5-4 with TRBJ1-1; tentatively, D is TRBD1 (6 bases). V lost 9 bases, J lost 1 base, and 16 bases lay in between. CDR3 length equals 14 residues. Germline CDR1 SGHNT, CDR2 YYREEE (reference sequence). The CDR3 loop reads CATRQGRANTEAFF. The CDR3 coding sequence is TGTGCCACACGGCAGGGGCGGGCGAACACTGAAGCTTTCTTT.

This clone was seen only once. This chain links TRBV12-5 with TRBJ2-1, with D unresolved. The CDR3 covers 8 residues. From germline, CDR1 is LGHNT and CDR2 FRNRAP. DNA for the CDR3: TGTGCCAACCAGGAGCAGTTCTTC. This sequence encodes CANQEQFF.

As for this clone: An end of the junction differs from the germline gene, which may be a read error. The chain couples TRBV7-4 to TRBJ1-3, with D unresolved. The CDR3 has 21 amino acids. CDR1 is SGHVT and CDR2 is SQSDAQ in the germline V gene. The CDR3 sequence is CACSPPPGGPRFKSSGNTIYF. CDR3 sequence (DNA): TGTGCCTGCAGCCCCCCCCCAGGAGGGCCCAGGTTTAAGAGCTCTGGAAACACCATATATTTT.

This clone was observed a single time. V usage is TRBV5-1 and J usage is TRBJ2-1, with TRBD2 as a possible D gene (6 bases). Between the trimmed V and J ends, which lost 4 bases and 0 bases, there was a span of 11 bases. Per germline, CDR1 SGHRS and CDR2 YFSETQ. This CDR3 is built from 15 residues. CDR3 DNA: TGCGCCAGCAGCCGGGACTTTAGCTCCTACAATGAGCAGTTCTTC. It is translated as CASSRDFSSYNEQFF. Together with reference TRBV5-1 and TRBJ2-1, the CDR3 gives the full variable domain: KAGVTQTPRYLIKTRGQQVTLSCSPISGHRSVSWYQQTPGQGLQFLFEYFSETQRNKGNFPGRFSGRQFSNSRSEMNVSTLELGDSALYLCASSRDFSSYNEQFFGPGTRLTVL.

This clone was counted once. The chain has TRBV6-2 or TRBV6-3 and TRBJ2-7; 11 bases are shared with TRBD2. The CDR3 consists of 15 residues. CDR1 and CDR2 from the germline V gene are MNHEY and SVGEGT. With V trimmed by 2 bases and J by 4 bases, 4 bases remained unmatched. CDR3: CASSYPTSGSYEQYF. The CDR3 region has the DNA TGTGCCAGCAGTTACCCTACTAGCGGGAGTTACGAGCAGTACTTC.

The chain recombines TRBV7-3 with TRBJ1-1; D unclear. The CDR3 loop spans 13 amino acids. Germline-derived CDR1 and CDR2 are SGHTA and FQGTGA. Between the trimmed V and J ends, which lost 2 bases and 7 bases, there was a span of 11 bases. The CDR3 nucleotides read TGTGCCAGCAGCTTAGGAGGTAATGGTGAAGCTTTCTTT. It translates to CASSLGGNGEAFF. Looking up the rest from reference TRBV7-3 and TRBJ1-1 gives the full variable domain: GAGVSQTPSNKVTEKGKYVELRCDPISGHTALYWYRQSLGQGPEFLIYFQGTGAADDSGLPNDRFFAVRPEGSVSTLKIQRTERGDSAVYLCASSLGGNGEAFFGQGTRLTVV.

V gene TRBV20-1 combines with J gene TRBJ2-5; no definite D call. Per the germline V gene, CDR1 is DFQATT and CDR2 is SNEGSKA (reference sequence). The CDR3 runs to 11 residues. V gave up 2 bases and J gave up 4 bases, with 5 bases separating them. This CDR3 is CSARWAETQYF. The DNA of the CDR3 is TGCAGTGCTAGATGGGCAGAGACCCAGTACTTC.

The genes are TRBV3-1 (or the pseudogene TRBV3-2) and TRBJ2-7, with 9 bases identical to TRBD2. The CDR3 loop spans 13 amino acids. Per the germline V gene, CDR1 is LGHDT and CDR2 is YNNKEL (reference sequence). Unmatched junction bases numbered 2, after V lost 6 bases and J lost 2 bases. CDR3 coding DNA: TGTGCCAGCAGGACTAGCGGAACCTACGAGCAGTACTTC. Translation: CASRTSGTYEQYF.

This chain connects TRBV2 to TRBJ2-2, with 9 bases fitting TRBD2. CDR1 and CDR2 (germline): SNHLY, FYNNEI. CDR3 length equals 16 residues. V was clipped by 8 bases and J by 5 bases; unmatched bases: 12. CDR3 amino acids: CASSLGGSGGTGELFF. The CDR3 nucleotides are TGTGCCAGCTCCCTCGGGGGGAGCGGGGGGACCGGGGAGCTGTTTTTT. The variable domain in full, completed from reference TRBV2 and TRBJ2-2, reads EPEVTQTPSHQVTQMGQEVILRCVPISNHLYFYWYRQILGQKVEFLVSFYNNEISEKSEIFDDQFSVERPDGSNFTLKIRSTKLEDSAMYFCASSLGGSGGTGELFFGEGSRLTVL.

This chain uses TRBV6-2 or TRBV6-3 with TRBJ2-5; maybe TRBD2 (5 bases). The CDR3 sequence is 13 residues long. V gave up 4 bases and J gave up 5 bases, with 11 bases separating them. CDR1 is MNHEY, CDR2 SVGEGT, per germline. CDR3 loop: CASSLDFLETQYF. The CDR3 nucleotides read TGTGCCAGCAGTTTGGACTTCCTGGAGACCCAGTACTTC.

The V call is TRBV5-4, the J call TRBJ2-1; 9 bases fit TRBD1. Germline CDR1 is SGHNT and CDR2 is YYREEE (reference sequence). After removal of 4 bases from V and 3 bases from J, the junction contained 5 bases not matched to a gene. The CDR3 has 15 residues. CDR3 sequence reads: CASSPPGQGYNEQFF. The CDR3 DNA sequence: TGTGCCAGCAGCCCGCCGGGACAGGGCTACAATGAGCAGTTCTTC.

This chain connects TRBV27 to TRBJ2-1, with D unclear. CDR1 and CDR2 from the germline V gene are MNHEY and SMNVEV (reference sequence). The CDR3 contains 15 residues. V lost 3 bases and J lost 4, with 13 bases in between. The CDR3: CASSFDSNSYNEQFF. DNA for the CDR3: TGTGCCAGCAGTTTTGACTCTAACTCGTACAATGAGCAGTTCTTC.

The genes are TRBV10-1 and TRBJ2-5, with 9 positions matching TRBD2. The CDR3 sequence is 13 residues long. CDR1 is WNHNN and CDR2 is SYGVQD in the germline V gene (reference sequence). With 8 bases clipped from V and 3 bases from J, the junction kept 4 bases outside the gene matches. The DNA of the CDR3 is TGCGCCAGCCCGACTAGCGGTGAAGAGACCCAGTACTTC. Translation: CASPTSGEETQYF.

This clone was found once. This chain uses TRBV6-5 with TRBJ2-1; 8 bases line up with TRBD1. In germline, CDR1 is MNHEY, CDR2 SVGAGI. The V gene end was trimmed by 10 bases and the J gene end by 0 bases; junction bases not matched to a gene: 5. The CDR3 runs to 14 residues. For the CDR3, the DNA is TGTGCCATCGGGACAGGTAGCTCCTACAATGAGCAGTTCTTC. This sequence encodes CAIGTGSSYNEQFF.

V and J are TRBV27 and TRBJ1-2; D possibly corresponds to TRBD1 (5 bases). V lost 4 bases, J lost 10 bases, and 10 bases lay in between. The CDR3 is 11 amino acids. The germline gives CDR1 MNHEY, CDR2 SMNVEV (reference sequence). The CDR3 loop reads CASSSSGNYTF. CDR3 sequence (DNA): TGTGCCAGCAGTTCCTCAGGGAACTACACCTTC.

CDR3 in DNA: TGTGCCAGCAGTTATAGTAATACGCAGTATTTT. Translation: CASSYSNTQYF. V gene TRBV2 combines with J gene TRBJ2-3; D unclear. CDR3 length: 11 amino acids. CDR1 is SNHLY and CDR2 is FYNNEI in the germline V gene. V lost 5 bases and J lost 7, with 7 bases in between.

This clone was seen a few times. J is TRBJ2-7 and V is TRBV2; a weak D match, TRBD1 (6 bases). CDR3 size: 15 residues. V was pared by 2 bases and J by 4 bases, with 15 bases between. The V gene's germline CDR1 is SNHLY and CDR2 FYNNEI. CDR3 sequence (DNA): TGTGCCAGCAGTGAATTTGCAGGGGCGATGTACGAGCAGTACTTC. Translating it yields CASSEFAGAMYEQYF.

V usage is TRBV15 and J usage is TRBJ1-2, with TRBD1 matching over 7 bases. J was trimmed by 5 bases and V by 0 bases; bases with no gene match: 9. Germline CDR1 and CDR2: LNHNV and YYDKDF (reference sequence). The CDR3 extends over 16 amino acids. For the CDR3, the DNA is TGTGCCACCAGCAGAGAGTTGAGGGGGCGCAGGTATGGCTACACCTTC. It is translated as CATSRELRGRRYGYTF.

This chain joins TRBV9 and TRBJ1-1, with a possible D match to TRBD1 (6 bases). From germline, CDR1 is SGDLS and CDR2 YYNGEE. CDR3 length: 15 residues. V was shortened by 0 bases and J by 1 base, with 10 bases between the two germline ends. CDR3 DNA sequence: TGTGCCAGCAGCGTAGACTTGGACAGGAACACTGAAGCTTTCTTT. It translates to CASSVDLDRNTEAFF.

The chain links TRBV27 to TRBJ2-7; a weak D match, TRBD2 (5 bases). CDR3 length equals 12 residues. V dropped 4 bases and J dropped 4 bases, with 8 bases sitting between them. Germline V gene data show CDR1 as MNHEY and CDR2 as SMNVEV (reference sequence). The CDR3 nucleotides are TGTGCCAGCAGTTCGGGATTTTACGAGCAGTACTTC. It encodes CASSSGFYEQYF.

The rearrangement uses TRBV13 and TRBJ2-7; 8 bases line up with TRBD1. The CDR3 totals 13 residues. Per the germline V gene, CDR1 is PRHDT and CDR2 is FYEKMQ (reference sequence). The J segment lost 7 bases and the V segment lost 7 bases, leaving 9 bases of the junction unmatched. The CDR3 bases are TGTGCCAGCAACATGCAGGGGGCGGGGGAGCAGTACTTC. Translation gives CASNMQGAGEQYF.

This rearrangement joins TRBV24-1 to TRBJ2-7, with a weak D call TRBD2 (5 bases). Germline CDR1 reads KGHDR; CDR2 reads SFDVKD. V was trimmed by 4 bases and J by 0 bases, leaving 15 bases between them. CDR3 length equals 16 residues. Here the CDR3 reads CATSEYEREGSYEQYF. The CDR3 nucleotides read TGTGCCACCAGTGAATACGAGCGAGAGGGCTCCTACGAGCAGTACTTC.

This chain joins TRBV6-2 or TRBV6-3 and TRBJ1-1, with 7 bases that match TRBD1. CDR1 and CDR2 (germline): MNHEY, SVGEGT. Trimming removed 6 bases from V and 4 bases from J; junction bases left unmatched: 14. The CDR3 has 16 amino acids. The CDR3 loop is CASSPMTSTGTTEAFF. CDR3 bases: TGTGCCAGCAGCCCCATGACGTCGACAGGGACCACTGAAGCTTTCTTT.

This clone has only one observation. The V and J genes are TRBV5-3 and TRBJ1-3, with D possibly being TRBD1 (6 bases). TRBV5-3 is reported as an ORF; its role is uncertain. The CDR3 has 18 amino acids. Deletions cut 0 bases from V and 2 bases from J, with 18 bases between. The DNA of the CDR3 is TGTGCCAGAAGCTTGGGGGGCCGGGGGGGCGAAACTGGAAACACCATATATTTT. Translating gives CARSLGGRGGETGNTIYF.

The CDR3 is CASIPTGYNYGYTF. The CDR3 DNA sequence: TGTGCCAGCATACCGACAGGGTATAACTATGGCTACACCTTC. The V call is TRBV6-5, the J call TRBJ1-2, with TRBD1 matching 7 bases. The CDR3 has 14 residues. V shed 7 bases and J 1 base; nucleotides not matched to a gene: 6. Looked up from germline, CDR1 is MNHEY and CDR2 is SVGAGI.